This T cell receptor (beta chain) derives from a study of sequential checkpoint blockade in melanoma. Study at large: Arm A got nivolumab then ipilimumab; arm B the reverse, 1:1. Both treatment sequences were followed by maintenance nivolumab.

Regarding treatment: randomized to nivolumab then ipilimumab (arm A) or the reverse (arm B). DNA-damaging chemotherapy had not been given to any patient beforehand. From thawed PBMCs, live CD3+CD8+ cells negative for CD19 and CD56 were sorted. Produced via immunoSEQ multiplex PCR; TCRdb's table is partial and in-frame only. This repertoire shows fewer than 25,000 clones, 65% to 90% found once; its top ten account for approximately 30%. Material: CD8+ T cells sorted from blood (inferred from file names), obtained from a patient given nivolumab and ipilimumab in sequence. The source of this sequence is a human donor with melanoma.

The CDR3 sequence is CASTQLASGRDEQFF. CDR3 in DNA: TGTGCCAGCACCCAACTGGCTAGCGGGAGGGATGAGCAGTTCTTC. This chain connects TRBV27 to TRBJ2-1; 12 nucleotides agree with TRBD2. V shed 7 bases, J shed 8 bases, and the junction held 9 bases outside the gene matches. Per germline, CDR1 MNHEY and CDR2 SMNVEV (reference sequence). This CDR3 region has 15 residues.